The text below deals with one TCR beta chain. The sample comes from a study of preoperative IRX-2 immunotherapy in early breast cancer. The V segment lost 3 bases and the J segment 5 bases; nucleotides outside the gene matches: 13. This CDR3 has 17 amino acids. Germline V gives CDR1 SGHDN, CDR2 FVKESK. Described treatment: preoperative locoregional IRX-2 cytokine immunotherapy. Patients received preoperative, locoregional IRX-2 cytokine immunotherapy in a phase Ib study. Produced via immunoSEQ multiplex PCR; TCRdb's table is partial and in-frame only. The table shows roughly 25,000 clones, with about 95% occurring only once.

The rearrangement uses TRBV14 and TRBJ2-7, with 10 bases matching TRBD1. Sample: tumor tissue, taken after IRX-2 immunotherapy. This receptor was obtained from a human donor with breast cancer. The CDR3 spells CASSQNPWDRGSDEQYF. The CDR3 DNA follows: TGTGCCAGCAGCCAGAATCCATGGGACAGGGGATCAGACGAGCAGTACTTC. Based on the CDR3 plus reference TRBV14 and TRBJ2-7, the full variable domain is EAGVTQFPSHSVIEKGQTVTLRCDPISGHDNLYWYRRVMGKEIKFLLHFVKESKQDESGMPNNRFLAERTGGTYSTLKVQPAELEDSGVYFCASSQNPWDRGSDEQYFGPGTRLTVT.